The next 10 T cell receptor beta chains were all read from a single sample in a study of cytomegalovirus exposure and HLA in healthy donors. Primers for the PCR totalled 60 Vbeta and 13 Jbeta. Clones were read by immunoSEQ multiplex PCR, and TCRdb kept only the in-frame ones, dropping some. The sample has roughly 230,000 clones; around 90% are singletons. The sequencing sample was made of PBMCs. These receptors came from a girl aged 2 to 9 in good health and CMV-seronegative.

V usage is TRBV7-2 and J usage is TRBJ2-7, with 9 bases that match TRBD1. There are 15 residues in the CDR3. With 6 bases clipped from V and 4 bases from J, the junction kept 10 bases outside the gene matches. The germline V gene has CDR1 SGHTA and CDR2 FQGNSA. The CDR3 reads CASRRDRGGRYEQYF. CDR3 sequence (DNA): TGTGCCAGCAGACGAGACAGGGGGGGGAGGTACGAGCAGTACTTC.

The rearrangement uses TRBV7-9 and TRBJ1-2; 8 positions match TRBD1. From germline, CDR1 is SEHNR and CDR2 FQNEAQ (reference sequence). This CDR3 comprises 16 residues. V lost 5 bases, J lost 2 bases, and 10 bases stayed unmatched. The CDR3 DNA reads TGTGCCAGCAGCGCTACACGGGACAGGCCCAACTATGGCTACACCTTC. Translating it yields CASSATRDRPNYGYTF.

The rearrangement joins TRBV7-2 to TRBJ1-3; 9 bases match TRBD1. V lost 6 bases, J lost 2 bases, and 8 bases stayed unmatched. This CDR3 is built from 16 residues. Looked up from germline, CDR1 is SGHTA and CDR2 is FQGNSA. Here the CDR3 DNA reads TGTGCCAGCAGTCGGGACAGGGCGAGCCCTGGAAACACCATATATTTT. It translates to CASSRDRASPGNTIYF.

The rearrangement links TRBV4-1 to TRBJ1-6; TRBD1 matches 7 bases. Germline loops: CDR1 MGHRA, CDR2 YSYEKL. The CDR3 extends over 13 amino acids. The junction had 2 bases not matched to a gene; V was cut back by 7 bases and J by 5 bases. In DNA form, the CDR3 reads TGCGCCAGCACAGGACAGGATAATTCACCCCTCCACTTT. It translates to CASTGQDNSPLHF.

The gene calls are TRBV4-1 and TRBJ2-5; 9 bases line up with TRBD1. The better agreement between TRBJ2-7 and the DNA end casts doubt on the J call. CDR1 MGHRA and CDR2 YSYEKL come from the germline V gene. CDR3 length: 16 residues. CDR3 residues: CASSQPGQGALYEQYF. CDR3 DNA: TGCGCCAGCAGCCAGCCGGGACAGGGCGCACTCTACGAGCAGTACTTC.

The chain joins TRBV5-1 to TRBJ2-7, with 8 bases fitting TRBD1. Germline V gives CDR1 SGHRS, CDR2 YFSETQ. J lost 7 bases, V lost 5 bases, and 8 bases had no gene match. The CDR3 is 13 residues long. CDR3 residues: CASRDRVSDEQYF. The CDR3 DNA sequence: TGCGCCAGCAGGGACAGGGTATCCGATGAGCAGTACTTC.

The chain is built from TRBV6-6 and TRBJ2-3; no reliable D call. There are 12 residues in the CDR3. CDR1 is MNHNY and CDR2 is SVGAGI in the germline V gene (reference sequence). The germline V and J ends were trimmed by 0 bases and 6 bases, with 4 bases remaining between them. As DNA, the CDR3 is TGTGCCAGCAGTTACTCCCGGGATACGCAGTATTTT. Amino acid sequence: CASSYSRDTQYF.

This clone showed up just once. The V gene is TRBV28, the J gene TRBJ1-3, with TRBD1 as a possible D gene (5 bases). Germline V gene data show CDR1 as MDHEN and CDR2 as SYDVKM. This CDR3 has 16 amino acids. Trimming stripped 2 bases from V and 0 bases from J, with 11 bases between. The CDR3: CASSLTGPISGNTIYF. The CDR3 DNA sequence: TGTGCCAGCAGTTTAACAGGTCCAATCTCTGGAAACACCATATATTTT.

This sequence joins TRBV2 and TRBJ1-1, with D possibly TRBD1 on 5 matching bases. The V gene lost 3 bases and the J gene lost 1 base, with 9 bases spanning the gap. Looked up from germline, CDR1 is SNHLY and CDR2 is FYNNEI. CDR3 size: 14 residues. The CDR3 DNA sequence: TGTGCCAGCAGTGATGGGGACTCGAACACTGAAGCTTTCTTT. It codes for CASSDGDSNTEAFF.

CDR3 sequence reads: CASSPQTVSATYEQYF. The CDR3 nucleotides are TGTGCCAGCAGTCCACAGACAGTCTCCGCGACCTACGAGCAGTACTTC. The chain is built from TRBV27 and TRBJ2-7; D is possibly TRBD1 (5 bases). The CDR3 loop spans 16 amino acids. V was clipped by 5 bases and J by 2 bases, with 19 bases between them. CDR1 MNHEY and CDR2 SMNVEV come from the germline V gene (reference sequence).